The source of this T cell receptor (beta chain) is a study of T cells in localized non-small cell lung cancer. This clone appeared a single time. Antigen: not known. Produced via immunoSEQ multiplex PCR; TCRdb's table is partial and in-frame only. The sample carries about 77,000 clones, approximately 90% recorded once. Study conclusions and caveats: T cell clonality was highest in uninvolved adjacent lung, above tumor. Among blood samples, higher T cell density accompanied longer overall survival. The study detected a median roughly 50 of the top 100 tumor clones in adjacent lung.

The starting material was peripheral blood, obtained before any cancer treatment. The receptor comes from a woman aged 35 to 70 with stage I squamous cell lung carcinoma.

DNA for the CDR3: TGTGCCAGTAGTCTTGCACTTACAGGGTTTGTTGACTATGGCTACACCTTC. Its protein product is CASSLALTGFVDYGYTF. The V and J genes are TRBV19 and TRBJ1-2, with D tentatively TRBD1 (6 bases). V was cut by 5 bases and J by 3 bases, with 22 bases left in between. Looked up from germline, CDR1 is LNHDA and CDR2 is SQIVND (reference sequence). This CDR3 spans 17 amino acids.